Listed below are T cell receptor beta chains from one sample, sequenced in a study of T cell responses to AZD1222 COVID-19 vaccine. The method was immunoSEQ multiplex PCR; TCRdb's version includes in-frame clones alone and lacks a portion of them. This sample has about 110,000 clones; roughly 92% occur once, and the top ten carry 2% to 2.5%. Sequences were derived from peripheral blood, sampled 28 days after the second AZD1222 dose. The receptors were sampled from an adult who received the AZD1222 COVID-19 vaccine. Both conserved end residues are part of each CDR3. Fields, in order: D gene, CDR3 length, V gene, CDR3 protein. A D gene is named only where the DNA matches it firmly.

D gene: TRBD1
CDR3 length: 16
V gene: TRBV4-2
CDR3 protein: CASSTQWGQGGTEAFF

D gene: NA
CDR3 length: 15
V gene: TRBV4-3
CDR3 protein: CASSQDGGIAGELFF

D gene: TRBD1
CDR3 length: 13
V gene: TRBV16
CDR3 protein: CASSPGQGGKLFF

D gene: NA
CDR3 length: 18
V gene: TRBV19
CDR3 protein: CASSPIRTGSRVNYGYTF

D gene: NA
CDR3 length: 13
V gene: TRBV4-1
CDR3 protein: CASSRGPNEKLFF

D gene: NA
CDR3 length: 13
V gene: TRBV5-1
CDR3 protein: CASRLAANTEAFF

D gene: NA
CDR3 length: 14
V gene: TRBV7-8
CDR3 protein: CASSVGTVSYEQYF

D gene: TRBD1
CDR3 length: 15
V gene: TRBV7-6
CDR3 protein: CASSPRQGLQETQYF

D gene: NA
CDR3 length: 14
V gene: TRBV5-1
CDR3 protein: CASSTGGGDTEAFF

D gene: NA
CDR3 length: 16
V gene: TRBV6-2/TRBV6-3
CDR3 protein: CASSYAQGPGTGELFF

D gene: NA
CDR3 length: 15
V gene: TRBV7-9
CDR3 protein: CASSLALNSGNTIYF

D gene: NA
CDR3 length: 13
V gene: TRBV7-9
CDR3 protein: CASSPQGNQPQHF

D gene: TRBD1
CDR3 length: 15
V gene: TRBV6-6
CDR3 protein: CASSIPGQGSGELFF

D gene: NA
CDR3 length: 14
V gene: TRBV5-1
CDR3 protein: CEAPFEGYTGELFF

D gene: NA
CDR3 length: 13
V gene: TRBV6-2/TRBV6-3
CDR3 protein: CASSLQGGYGYTF

D gene: NA
CDR3 length: 14
V gene: TRBV5-1
CDR3 protein: CASSLQSPNTEAFF

D gene: NA
CDR3 length: 11
V gene: TRBV12-3/TRBV12-4
CDR3 protein: CASSLEETQYF

D gene: NA
CDR3 length: 12
V gene: TRBV15
CDR3 protein: CATGQSNYGYTF

D gene: NA
CDR3 length: 14
V gene: TRBV5-1
CDR3 protein: CASSFSGDQETQYF

D gene: TRBD1
CDR3 length: 15
V gene: TRBV25-1
CDR3 protein: CASSEPPGQGSGYTF

D gene: NA
CDR3 length: 16
V gene: TRBV21-1
CDR3 protein: CASSNRGRRSTDTQYF

D gene: NA
CDR3 length: 11
V gene: TRBV7-8
CDR3 protein: CASSGITEAFF

D gene: NA
CDR3 length: 16
V gene: TRBV18
CDR3 protein: CASSPRTDATNEKLFF

D gene: NA
CDR3 length: 14
V gene: TRBV10-2
CDR3 protein: CASTHSGVLYGYTF

D gene: NA
CDR3 length: 12
V gene: TRBV10-3
CDR3 protein: CAIRDSDSPLHF

D gene: NA
CDR3 length: 15
V gene: TRBV6-2/TRBV6-3
CDR3 protein: CASSLRDTPFYEQYF

D gene: TRBD1
CDR3 length: 13
V gene: TRBV19
CDR3 protein: CAIRGTGLLGYTF

D gene: NA
CDR3 length: 15
V gene: TRBV3-1/TRBV3-2
CDR3 protein: CASSQGGLGNQPQHF

D gene: NA
CDR3 length: 13
V gene: TRBV5-6
CDR3 protein: CASSLGQLYEQYF

D gene: NA
CDR3 length: 12
V gene: TRBV6-2/TRBV6-3
CDR3 protein: CASSDSSYEQYF

D gene: NA
CDR3 length: 15
V gene: TRBV10-2
CDR3 protein: CASSESRGADYGYTF

D gene: NA
CDR3 length: 14
V gene: TRBV4-2
CDR3 protein: CASSQAHYQETQYF

D gene: NA
CDR3 length: 14
V gene: TRBV19
CDR3 protein: CASSMSRKNTEAFF

D gene: NA
CDR3 length: 14
V gene: TRBV4-3
CDR3 protein: CASSQEPNTGELFF

D gene: NA
CDR3 length: 12
V gene: TRBV10-2
CDR3 protein: CASTPLGDIQYF

D gene: NA
CDR3 length: 17
V gene: TRBV5-1
CDR3 protein: CASSRPTGRVTNEKLFF

D gene: TRBD1
CDR3 length: 14
V gene: TRBV5-1
CDR3 protein: CASSVDRGDQPQHF

D gene: NA
CDR3 length: 14
V gene: TRBV10-3
CDR3 protein: CAISERLHTDTQYF

D gene: TRBD2
CDR3 length: 13
V gene: TRBV29-1
CDR3 protein: CSVEPRGKETQYF

D gene: TRBD2
CDR3 length: 16
V gene: TRBV5-6
CDR3 protein: CASSGGTSGVQETQYF

D gene: TRBD2
CDR3 length: 20
V gene: TRBV27
CDR3 protein: CASSPISGTSGGVGQETQYF

D gene: TRBD1
CDR3 length: 17
V gene: TRBV5-4
CDR3 protein: CASSSGTGAGTNSPLHF

D gene: TRBD2
CDR3 length: 19
V gene: TRBV7-2
CDR3 protein: CASSNPTRLAGGSYNEQFF

D gene: NA
CDR3 length: 12
V gene: TRBV29-1
CDR3 protein: CSVFSGTTEAFF

D gene: NA
CDR3 length: 13
V gene: TRBV5-1
CDR3 protein: CASSSSGNDEQFF

D gene: NA
CDR3 length: 13
V gene: TRBV7-3
CDR3 protein: CASSLSGNQPQHF

D gene: NA
CDR3 length: 13
V gene: TRBV12-5
CDR3 protein: CASGSPYADTQYF

D gene: TRBD2
CDR3 length: 14
V gene: TRBV25-1
CDR3 protein: CASLIAGVDGEQFF

D gene: NA
CDR3 length: 15
V gene: TRBV5-1
CDR3 protein: CASSLEEGLGYEQYF